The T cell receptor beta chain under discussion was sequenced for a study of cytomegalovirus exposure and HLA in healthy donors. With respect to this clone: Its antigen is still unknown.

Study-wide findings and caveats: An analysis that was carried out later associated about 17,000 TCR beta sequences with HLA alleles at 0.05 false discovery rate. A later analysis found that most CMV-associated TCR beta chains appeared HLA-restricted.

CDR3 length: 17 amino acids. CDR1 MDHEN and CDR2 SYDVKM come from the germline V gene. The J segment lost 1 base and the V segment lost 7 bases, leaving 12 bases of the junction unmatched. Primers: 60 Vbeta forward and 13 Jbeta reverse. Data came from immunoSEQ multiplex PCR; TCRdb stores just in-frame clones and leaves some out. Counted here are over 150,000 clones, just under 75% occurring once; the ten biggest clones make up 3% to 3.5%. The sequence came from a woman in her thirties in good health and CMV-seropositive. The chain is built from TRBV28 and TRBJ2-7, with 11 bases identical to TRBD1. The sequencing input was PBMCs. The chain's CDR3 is CASTRTGGPTTSYEQYF. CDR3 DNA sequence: TGTGCCAGCACCCGGACAGGGGGCCCTACTACGTCCTACGAGCAGTACTTC.